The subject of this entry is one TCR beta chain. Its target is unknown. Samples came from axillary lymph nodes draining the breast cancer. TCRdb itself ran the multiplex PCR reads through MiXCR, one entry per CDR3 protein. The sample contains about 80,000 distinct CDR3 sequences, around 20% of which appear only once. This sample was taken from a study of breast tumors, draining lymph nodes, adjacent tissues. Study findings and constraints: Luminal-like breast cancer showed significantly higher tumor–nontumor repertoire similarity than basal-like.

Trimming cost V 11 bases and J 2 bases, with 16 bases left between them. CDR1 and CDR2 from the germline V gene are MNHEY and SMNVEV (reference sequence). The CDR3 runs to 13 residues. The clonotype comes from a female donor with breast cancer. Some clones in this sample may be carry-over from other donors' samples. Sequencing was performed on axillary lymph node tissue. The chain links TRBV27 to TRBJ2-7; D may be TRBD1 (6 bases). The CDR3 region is CAPGAGATYEQYF. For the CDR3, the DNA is TGTGCCCCCGGGGCAGGGGCTACCTACGAGCAGTACTTC.